This TCR beta chain was documented in a study of control samples from healthy donors and cancer patients (dated by TCRdb to the early 2020s). Germline trimming amounts to 4 bases on V and 8 bases on J, with 13 as the count of junction bases outside the gene matches. From its cysteine to its phenylalanine, the CDR3 spans 15 amino acids. The read is trimmed to its CDR3 DNA, 45 bases read in frame from base 1. CDR1 and CDR2 (SGDLS, YYNGEE) derive from the germline V gene. The library was made by the immunoSEQ multiplex PCR assay. This is the immuneACCESS table as TCRdb keeps it, with only in-frame sequences that have V and J called. A part of the clones is gone; compared with another copy, unresolved V genes explain less than half, and the rest is unexplained. The sample table lists about 140,000 clones, 91% of them with a count of one. 7.1% of the sample belongs to the ten largest clones. Details on this clone: This receptor's antigen is unknown. Base-call qualities are not available, and no considerably larger clone is one nucleotide away.

The V and J genes are TRBV9 and TRBJ1-2, with 8 junctional bases fitting TRBD1. Specimen: blood. The receptor's source is a young man in good health. The DNA sequence is TGTGCCAGCAGCCCGGACAGGGCGGGAGCTAGAGGCTACACCTTC. The translation is CASSPDRAGARGYTF.